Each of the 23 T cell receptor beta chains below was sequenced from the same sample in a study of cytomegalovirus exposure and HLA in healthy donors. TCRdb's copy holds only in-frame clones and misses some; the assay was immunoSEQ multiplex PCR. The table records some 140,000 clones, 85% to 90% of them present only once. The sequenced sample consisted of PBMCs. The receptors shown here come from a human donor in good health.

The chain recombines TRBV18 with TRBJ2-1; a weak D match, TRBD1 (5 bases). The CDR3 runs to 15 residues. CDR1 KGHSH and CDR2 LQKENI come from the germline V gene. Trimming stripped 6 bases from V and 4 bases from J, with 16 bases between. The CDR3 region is CASSQDVRGYNEQFF. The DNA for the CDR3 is TGTGCCAGCTCCCAGGACGTTAGGGGATACAATGAGCAGTTCTTC.

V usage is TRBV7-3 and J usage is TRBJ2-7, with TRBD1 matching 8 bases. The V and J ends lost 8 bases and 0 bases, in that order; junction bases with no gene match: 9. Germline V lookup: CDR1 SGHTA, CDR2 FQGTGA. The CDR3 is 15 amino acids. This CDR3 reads CASAVQGGSSYEQYF. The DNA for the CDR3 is TGTGCCAGCGCTGTACAGGGGGGAAGCTCCTACGAGCAGTACTTC.

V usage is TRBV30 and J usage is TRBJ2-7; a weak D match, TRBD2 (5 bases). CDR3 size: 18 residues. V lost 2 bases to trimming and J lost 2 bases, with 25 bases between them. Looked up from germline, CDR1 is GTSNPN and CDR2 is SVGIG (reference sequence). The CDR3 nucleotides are TGTGCCTGGAGTATTGGAAGGGAGTCGGGAAAAGGAACCTACGAGCAGTACTTC. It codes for CAWSIGRESGKGTYEQYF.

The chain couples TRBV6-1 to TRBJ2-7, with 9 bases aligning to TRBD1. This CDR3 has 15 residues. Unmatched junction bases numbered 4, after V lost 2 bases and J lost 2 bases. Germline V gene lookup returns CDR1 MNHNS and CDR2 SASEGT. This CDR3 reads CASSEFRTGAYEQYF. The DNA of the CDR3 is TGTGCCAGCAGTGAATTTCGGACAGGGGCCTACGAGCAGTACTTC.

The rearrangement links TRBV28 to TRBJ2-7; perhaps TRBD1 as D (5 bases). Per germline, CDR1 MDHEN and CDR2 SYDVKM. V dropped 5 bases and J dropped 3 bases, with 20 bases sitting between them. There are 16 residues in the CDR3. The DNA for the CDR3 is TGTGCCAGCAGTCCTCTCGGACAAGTTCCCTTCTACGAGCAGTACTTC. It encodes CASSPLGQVPFYEQYF.

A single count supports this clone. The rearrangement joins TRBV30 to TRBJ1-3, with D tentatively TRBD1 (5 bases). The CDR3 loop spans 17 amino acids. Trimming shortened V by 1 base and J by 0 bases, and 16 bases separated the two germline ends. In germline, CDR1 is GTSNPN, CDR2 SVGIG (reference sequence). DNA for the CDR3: TGTGCCTGGAGTGGACAGCGACCGGGCTACTCTGGAAACACCATATATTTT. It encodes CAWSGQRPGYSGNTIYF.

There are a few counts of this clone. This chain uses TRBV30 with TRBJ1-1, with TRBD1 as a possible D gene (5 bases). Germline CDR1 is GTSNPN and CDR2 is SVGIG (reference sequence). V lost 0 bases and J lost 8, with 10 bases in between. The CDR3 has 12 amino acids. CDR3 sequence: CAWSVRGLEAFF. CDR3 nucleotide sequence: TGTGCCTGGAGTGTACGGGGACTCGAAGCTTTCTTT. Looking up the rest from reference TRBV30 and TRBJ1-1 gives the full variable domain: SQTIHQWPATLVQPVGSPLSLECTVEGTSNPNLYWYRQAAGRGLQLLFYSVGIGQISSEVPQNLSASRPQDRQFILSSKKLLLSDSGFYLCAWSVRGLEAFFGQGTRLTVV.

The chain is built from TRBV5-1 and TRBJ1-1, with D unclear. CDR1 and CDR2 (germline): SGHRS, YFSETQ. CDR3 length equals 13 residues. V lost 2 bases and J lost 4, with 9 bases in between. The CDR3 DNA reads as TGCGCCAGCAGCTTTTCCGGGTTCACTGAAGCTTTCTTT. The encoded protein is CASSFSGFTEAFF.

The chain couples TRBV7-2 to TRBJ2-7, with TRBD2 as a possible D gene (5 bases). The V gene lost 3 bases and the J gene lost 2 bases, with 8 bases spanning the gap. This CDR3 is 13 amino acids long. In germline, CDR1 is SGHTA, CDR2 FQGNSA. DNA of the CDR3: TGTGCCAGCAGCTTCACCGGGGCCTACGAGCAGTACTTC. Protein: CASSFTGAYEQYF.

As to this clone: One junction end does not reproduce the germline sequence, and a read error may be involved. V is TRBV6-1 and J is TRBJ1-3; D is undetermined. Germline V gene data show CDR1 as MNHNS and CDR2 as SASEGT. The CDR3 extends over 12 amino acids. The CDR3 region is CASSEARSRTDF. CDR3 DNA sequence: TGTGCCAGCAGTGAAGCTCGATCGAGGACTGATTTT.

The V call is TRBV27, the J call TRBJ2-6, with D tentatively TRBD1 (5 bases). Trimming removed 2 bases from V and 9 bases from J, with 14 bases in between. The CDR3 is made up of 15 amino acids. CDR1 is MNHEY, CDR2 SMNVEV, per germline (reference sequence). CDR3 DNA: TGTGCCAGCAGTTTAGGGGTGGGGCAGGTCAACGTCCTGACTTTC. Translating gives CASSLGVGQVNVLTF.

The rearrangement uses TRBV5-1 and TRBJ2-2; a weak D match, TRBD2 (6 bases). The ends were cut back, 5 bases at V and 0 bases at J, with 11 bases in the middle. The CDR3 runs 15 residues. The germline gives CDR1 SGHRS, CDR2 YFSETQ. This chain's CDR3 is CASRGGGTNTGELFF. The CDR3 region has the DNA TGCGCCAGCAGGGGAGGAGGGACGAACACCGGGGAGCTGTTTTTT.

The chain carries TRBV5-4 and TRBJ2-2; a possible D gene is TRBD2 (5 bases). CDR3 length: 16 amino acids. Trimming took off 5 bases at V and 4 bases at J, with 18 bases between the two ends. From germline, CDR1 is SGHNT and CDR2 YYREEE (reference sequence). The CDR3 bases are TGTGCCAGCAGAAATAAGAACCGGGCGGGCACCGGGGAGCTGTTTTTT. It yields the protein CASRNKNRAGTGELFF.

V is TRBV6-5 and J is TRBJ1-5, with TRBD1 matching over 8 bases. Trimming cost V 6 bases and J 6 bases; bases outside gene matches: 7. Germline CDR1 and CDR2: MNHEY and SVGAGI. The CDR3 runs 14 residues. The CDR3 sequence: CASSPRDRLQPQHF. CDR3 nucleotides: TGTGCCAGCAGCCCCCGGGACAGGCTTCAGCCCCAGCATTTT.

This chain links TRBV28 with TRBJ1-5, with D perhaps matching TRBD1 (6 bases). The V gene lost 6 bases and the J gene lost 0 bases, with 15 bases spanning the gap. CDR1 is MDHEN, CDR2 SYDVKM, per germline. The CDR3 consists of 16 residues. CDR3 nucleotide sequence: TGTGCCAGCAGCCCCCGGGACACTTATAGCAATCAGCCCCAGCATTTT. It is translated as CASSPRDTYSNQPQHF.

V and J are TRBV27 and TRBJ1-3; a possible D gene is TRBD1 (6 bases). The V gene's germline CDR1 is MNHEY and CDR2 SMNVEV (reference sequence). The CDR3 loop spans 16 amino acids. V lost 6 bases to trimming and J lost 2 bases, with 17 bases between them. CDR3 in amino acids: CASREYGSGAGNTIYF. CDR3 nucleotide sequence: TGTGCCAGCAGGGAATATGGTTCAGGGGCTGGAAACACCATATATTTT.

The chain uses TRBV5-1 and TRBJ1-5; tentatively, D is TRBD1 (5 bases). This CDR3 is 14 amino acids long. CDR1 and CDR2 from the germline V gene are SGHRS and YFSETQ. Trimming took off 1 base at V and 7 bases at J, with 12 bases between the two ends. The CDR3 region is CASSLSGGSQPQHF. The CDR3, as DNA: TGCGCCAGCAGCTTGTCGGGGGGGTCGCAGCCCCAGCATTTT.

CDR3 in DNA: TGCGCCAGCAGTAACTGGCGGGAGTTACCCGGGGAGCTGTTTTTT. Its protein product is CASSNWRELPGELFF. This chain links TRBV5-1 with TRBJ2-2; the match to TRBD2 covers 7 bases. The germline V gene has CDR1 SGHRS and CDR2 YFSETQ. J was trimmed by 6 bases and V by 5 bases; bases with no gene match: 10. The CDR3 has 15 amino acids.

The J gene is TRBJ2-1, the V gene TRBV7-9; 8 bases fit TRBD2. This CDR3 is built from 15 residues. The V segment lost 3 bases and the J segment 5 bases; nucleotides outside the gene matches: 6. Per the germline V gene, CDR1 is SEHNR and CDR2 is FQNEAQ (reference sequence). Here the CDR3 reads CASSFASGYHNEQFF. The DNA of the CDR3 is TGTGCCAGCAGCTTTGCTAGCGGGTACCACAATGAGCAGTTCTTC.

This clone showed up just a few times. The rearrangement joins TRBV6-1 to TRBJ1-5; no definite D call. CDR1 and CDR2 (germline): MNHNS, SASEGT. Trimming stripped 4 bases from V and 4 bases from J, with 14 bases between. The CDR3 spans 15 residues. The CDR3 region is CASSVDGSGNQPQHF. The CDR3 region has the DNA TGTGCCAGCAGTGTGGACGGGTCGGGGAATCAGCCCCAGCATTTT.

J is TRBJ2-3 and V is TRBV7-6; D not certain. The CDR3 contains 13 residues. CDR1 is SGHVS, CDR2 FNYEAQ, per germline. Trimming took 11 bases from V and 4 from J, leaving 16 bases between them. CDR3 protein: CASCLDYADTQYF. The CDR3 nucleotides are TGTGCCTCCTGTCTAGATTACGCAGATACGCAGTATTTT. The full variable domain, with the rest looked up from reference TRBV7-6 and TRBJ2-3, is GAGVSQSPRYKVTKRGQDVALRCDPISGHVSLYWYRQALGQGPEFLTYFNYEAQQDKSGLPNDRFSAERPEGSISTLTIQRTEQRDSAMYRCASCLDYADTQYFGPGTRLTVL.

For the CDR3, the DNA is TGTGCCAGCAGTTTGACTTTGGGACTCGGGTGGAATGAGCAGTTCTTC. This translates into CASSLTLGLGWNEQFF. The chain couples TRBV27 to TRBJ2-1, with D possibly TRBD2 on 6 matching bases. V was clipped by 3 bases and J by 7 bases, with 19 bases between them. Germline CDR1 MNHEY, CDR2 SMNVEV (reference sequence). The length of the CDR3 is 16 residues.

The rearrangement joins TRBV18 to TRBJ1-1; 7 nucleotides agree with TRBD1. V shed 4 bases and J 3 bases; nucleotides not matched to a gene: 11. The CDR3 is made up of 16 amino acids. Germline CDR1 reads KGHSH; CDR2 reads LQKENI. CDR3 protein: CASSRGPGGSYTEAFF. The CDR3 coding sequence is TGTGCCAGCTCACGCGGCCCAGGGGGATCGTACACTGAAGCTTTCTTT.